The rows below give T cell receptor beta chains drawn from one sample of a study of shared T cell receptors in the human thymus. Profiling relied on immunoSEQ multiplex PCR, and the TCRdb table lists in-frame clones only, not all of them. Of about 730,000 clones listed, approximately 85% are singletons. These data were likewise used in another study, on human thymus T cells.

Input material: thymocytes. The receptor set was obtained from a girl under three years old with a congenital heart defect. Both conserved end residues are part of each CDR3. Fields, in order: V gene, clone size, D gene, J gene, CDR3 DNA, CDR3 protein. A D gene is named only where the DNA matches it firmly. Not all rows give a size; the values are once, few, many and, for expanded clones, a class.

>TRBV4-3|-|-|TRBJ1-3
TGCGCCAGCAGCCAAAGCTCATACGGGGGAAACACCATATATTTT
CASSQSSYGGNTIYF
>TRBV29-1|-|-|TRBJ2-5
TGCAGCGTTGAAGAAGGGGCTGTTAAAGAGACCCAGTACTTC
CSVEEGAVKETQYF
>TRBV5-1|-|TRBD2|TRBJ2-1
TGCGCCAGCAGCTCGCCAGCTAGCGGGGGTTTCCACAATGAGCAGTTCTTC
CASSSPASGGFHNEQFF
>TRBV4-1|-|TRBD1|TRBJ2-3
TGCGCCAGCAGCCGGGTCGACAGGGGGCTGGGAGATACGCAGTATTTT
CASSRVDRGLGDTQYF
>TRBV27|-|TRBD1|TRBJ1-2
TGTGCCGGCAGCCGTGGACAGGGAAATGGCTACACCTTC
CAGSRGQGNGYTF
>TRBV19|-|TRBD1|TRBJ1-5
TGTGCCAGTAGTATAGTGACAGGGGATCAGCCCCAGCATTTT
CASSIVTGDQPQHF
>TRBV5-1|-|TRBD2|TRBJ2-3
TGCGCCAGCAGCTTGGCCGGGGACTGGGAGGGAGATACGCAGTATTTT
CASSLAGDWEGDTQYF
>TRBV15|-|-|TRBJ1-4
TGTGCCACCAGCAGAGGGGGGCCCCTTAATGAAAAACTGTTTTTT
CATSRGGPLNEKLFF
>TRBV11-2|-|-|TRBJ2-7
TGTGCCAGCCCCCGGCAGGGATCTAACTCCCACGAGCAGTACTTC
CASPRQGSNSHEQYF
>TRBV7-9|-|-|TRBJ1-6
TGTGCCAGCAGCTTTCCGTGGCATTCACCCCTCCACTTT
CASSFPWHSPLHF
>TRBV4-2|-|-|TRBJ1-4
TGTGCCAGCAGCCTGGGCAGGGCGACAACTAATGAAAAACTGTTTTTT
CASSLGRATTNEKLFF
>TRBV19|-|TRBD2|TRBJ2-2
TGTGCCACCTATCTAGCGGGGGCAAACACCGGGGAGCTGTTTTTT
CATYLAGANTGELFF
>TRBV4-3|-|TRBD1|TRBJ2-3
TGCGCCAGCAGCCAAGGGGACAGGGGGCGCACAGATACGCAGTATTTT
CASSQGDRGRTDTQYF
>TRBV5-1|-|-|TRBJ2-5
TGCGCCAGCACTAGACAGGAACAAGAGACCCAGTACTTC
CASTRQEQETQYF
>TRBV30|-|-|TRBJ1-3
TGTGCCTGGATCCCAAAAGCCCGAGGCTCTGGAAACACCATATATTTT
CAWIPKARGSGNTIYF
>TRBV2|-|TRBD1|TRBJ1-2
TGTGCCAGCACCCTCGGACAGGGACATGGCTACACCTTC
CASTLGQGHGYTF
>TRBV5-1|-|-|TRBJ1-1
TGCGCCAGCAGCTTGTGCGGTTTGAACACTGAAGCTTTCTTT
CASSLCGLNTEAFF
>TRBV11-2|few|-|TRBJ1-6
TGTGCCAGCAGCCTTGATACCCACAGGGAAAGCTCCTATAATTCACCCCTCCACTTT
CASSLDTHRESSYNSPLHF
>TRBV6-6|-|-|TRBJ1-5
TGTGCCAGTGACTATCAGCCCCAGCATTTT
CASDYQPQHF
>TRBV2|few|TRBD2|TRBJ2-3
TGTGCCAGCAGTGTGAGGCTAGCGGGGGGGCCCTCCCCGACAGATACGCAGTATTTT
CASSVRLAGGPSPTDTQYF
>TRBV27|once|TRBD1|TRBJ1-2
TGTGCCAGCAGTTTACAGGGACAGCGACGTGACTATGGCTACACCTTC
CASSLQGQRRDYGYTF
>TRBV9|once|-|TRBJ1-1
TGTGCCAGCAGCGTAGAAAGCGGGGTAGAAGGCACTGAAGCTTTCTTT
CASSVESGVEGTEAFF
>TRBV5-1|-|TRBD1|TRBJ1-4
TGCGCCAGCAGCCCTGGGGGGGGACAGGGTAATGAAAAACTGTTTTTT
CASSPGGGQGNEKLFF
>TRBV7-2|-|TRBD1|TRBJ1-1
TGTGCCAGCCGCGAAGGACAGGGGGCGGGGTCCCCTGAAGCTTTCTTT
CASREGQGAGSPEAFF